This T cell receptor (beta chain) originates from a study of beta chain features in type 1 diabetes. Study background: Over all samples combined, some 99,000,000 sorted cells were examined. Overall study findings and caveats: Any HLA type influence on TCRB rearrangement was left unresolved here. It was among patients, rather than healthy donors, that naive, central memory and Treg TCRB repertoires appeared more similar.

This clone qualifies as medium-sized. The target antigen is unknown. This CDR3 contains 13 residues. The germline gives CDR1 SQVTM, CDR2 ANQGSEA. V was clipped by 7 bases and J by 6 bases; unmatched bases: 6. Sorted populations all had greater than 95% purity. Sequenced material consisted of expressed TCRB transcripts (all of the isolated RNA was reverse transcribed). Sequencing was performed with immunoSEQ multiplex PCR; in TCRdb, only in-frame clones are kept and a portion is missing. The sample records some 200,000 clones, approximately 11% being singletons. This receptor was identified in a man between 18 and 35 years old in good health. Specimen: central memory CD4+ T cells from blood. The chain is built from TRBV29-1 and TRBJ2-2, with 9 bases fitting TRBD1. The CDR3 spells CSGGQGTAGELFF. CDR3 in DNA: TGCAGCGGTGGACAGGGGACCGCCGGGGAGCTGTTTTTT.